Listed here is a single T cell receptor (beta chain). The source of the sample is a study of blood T cell repertoires in COVID-19. Background on the study: The study drew acute and convalescent COVID-19 samples from the United States, Italy and Spain.

V lost 3 bases to trimming and J lost 5 bases; unmatched junction nucleotides: 2. Germline V gene sequence: CDR1 SGHTS, CDR2 YDEGEE. The CDR3 covers 15 residues. TCRdb keeps only in-frame clones here, not all; method: immunoSEQ multiplex PCR. The data contain around 200,000 clones, around nine tenths of them seen just once; the ten biggest clones take up about 0.95%. Sequences were obtained from peripheral blood. The rearrangement joins TRBV5-8 to TRBJ2-5; 15 bases fit TRBD2. The source of this sequence is a woman in her late teens or twenties who had recovered from COVID-19. CDR3 sequence reads: CASSSGTSGRETQYF. CDR3 bases: TGTGCCAGCAGCTCGGGGACTAGCGGGAGGGAGACCCAGTACTTC.